This T cell receptor beta chain was sequenced during a study of blood T cells in healthy people across ages (dated by TCRdb to 2015 to 2017). About the full investigation: In model experiments, template switching captured roughly one uniquely barcoded TCR beta cDNA molecule for every two T cells. Using deep sequencing normalized with unique cDNA molecular identifiers, the study measured how TCR beta repertoire diversity changes with age. The donors were split into four age groups: young (average about 15 years), middle-aged (more than 35), aged (over 55) and long-lived (roughly 77). To avoid experimental bias, donors of different ages were randomly spread across the sequencing lanes. Using the same blood draw, the study looked at two additional independent replicas of 1 million unique cDNA reads for two donors, one aged 18 to 30 and the other aged 80 or older.

In this sample, this clonotype turned up a few times. Its antigen has not been determined. No per-base quality is available; no much larger clone lies one base away. The method was 5' RACE. Sequencing was performed on an Illumina HiSeq 2500. A second PCR of roughly 6 to 12 cycles was run with a J-beta primer mix and a sample-barcoded 5' primer. A template-switch 5' adaptor carrying 12 random nucleotides introduced a unique molecular identifier onto each TCR beta cDNA molecule. At least 2.5 million CDR3-containing paired-end reads were obtained from each sample. The Mint cDNA synthesis kit, primed by a TRBC-specific oligonucleotide, was used to synthesize first-strand cDNA from all RNA. After uracil-DNA glycosylase treatment, a first 18-cycle PCR used universal primers M1SS and BC2_uni_R on all cDNA. Processing in the source paper ran as follows. For normalization, 1 million high-quality reads were randomly selected from each sample, with every read carrying a distinct molecular identifier. Reads with shared molecular identifiers were discarded instead of being binned into consensus sequences. CDR3 identification, clonotype clustering and error correction used MiTCR with a Q25 quality threshold and the strictest error-elimination algorithm. A nonparametric unseen species model using Euler transformation provided a lower-bound estimate of total TCR beta diversity. The raw public reads went through TCRdb reprocessing: fastp at Q25, MiXCR clone calling, in-frame beta chains kept. A single entry per CDR3 protein holds the most common genes and DNA from its merged rows. These V and J calls originate from TCRdb's pipeline instead of the authors' own analysis. The sample has around 1,500,000 distinct CDR3 sequences on record, 35% to 45% of them singletons. Of the sample, roughly 7.9% is held by the ten largest clones.

Broad study findings and their caveats: Estimates of total diversity from one million sequenced T cells were regarded as lower bounds and underestimates. The percentage of naive T cells measured by flow cytometry correlated strongly with observed TCR beta diversity. The long-lived group showed more naive CD4+ T cells, fewer expanded clones and increased TCR diversity than the aged group, suggesting age selection. Because the CMV infection status of the donors was unknown, age-related changes in expanded clonotypes may potentially have been confounded. Since profiling was done on bulk unsorted PBMCs, naive and antigen-experienced compartments could not be conclusively compared. Observed TCR beta diversity per million T cells fell roughly linearly with age, and a significant reduction was already apparent by age around 40.

The approximately 40 donors, aged about 6 to 95 years, were systemically healthy Caucasian individuals from Russia. Each donor gave around 9.5 milliliters of peripheral blood, collected into EDTA-treated Vacutainer tubes. Ficoll-Paque density-gradient centrifugation was used to isolate PBMCs, with at least 6 million obtained per sample. Trizol reagent was used to extract total RNA from the PBMCs, yielding at least 6 micrograms per sample. For every donor, an aliquot of PBMCs went through flow cytometry to measure the percentages of naive CD45RAhigh/CD27high T cells. The origin of this receptor is a woman aged 18-30 years in good health. What was sequenced was blood.

The CDR3 region: CASISAGPGDGYTF. The sequenced DNA is TGTGCCAGCATTTCCGCGGGACCGGGGGATGGCTACACCTTC. Recombination linked TRBV28 to TRBJ1-2, with TRBD1 tentatively as D gene (5 bases match). Trimming takes 7 bases from V and 6 bases from J, and the germline ends sit 18 bases apart. Taken from the germline V gene, the CDR1 and CDR2 loops are MDHEN and SYDVKM. From cysteine to phenylalanine, the CDR3 is 14 amino acids long. Only CDR3 DNA is held: 42 bases, read in frame from base 1.